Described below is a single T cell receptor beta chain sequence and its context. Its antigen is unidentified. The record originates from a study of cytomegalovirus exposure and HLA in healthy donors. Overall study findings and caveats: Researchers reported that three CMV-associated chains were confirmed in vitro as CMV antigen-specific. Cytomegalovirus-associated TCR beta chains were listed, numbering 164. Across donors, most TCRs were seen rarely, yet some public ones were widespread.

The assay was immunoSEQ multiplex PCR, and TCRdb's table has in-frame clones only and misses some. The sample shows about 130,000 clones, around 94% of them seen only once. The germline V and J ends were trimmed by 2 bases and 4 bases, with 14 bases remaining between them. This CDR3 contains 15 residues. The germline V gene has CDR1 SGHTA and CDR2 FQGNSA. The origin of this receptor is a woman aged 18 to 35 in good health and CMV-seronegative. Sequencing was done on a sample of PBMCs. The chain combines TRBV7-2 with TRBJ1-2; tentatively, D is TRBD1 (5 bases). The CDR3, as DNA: TGTGCCAGCAGCTTATCGCTGGGGGGGGTCTATGGCTACACCTTC. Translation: CASSLSLGGVYGYTF.